This TCR beta chain stems from a study of T cell changes during pregnancy in multiple sclerosis. Deletions cut 4 bases from V and 1 base from J, with 9 bases between. The germline V gene has CDR1 SGHKS and CDR2 YYEKEE (reference sequence). The CDR3 totals 14 residues. Produced via immunoSEQ multiplex PCR; TCRdb's table is partial and in-frame only. The sample yields approximately 130,000 clones, over 85% seen once. This receptor was identified in a female donor with multiple sclerosis, enrolled in a pregnancy study. Sequenced here: peripheral blood, sampled before pregnancy. The genes are TRBV5-5 and TRBJ2-1; tentatively, D is TRBD2 (6 bases). The DNA of the CDR3 is TGTGCCAGCAGCCAGACTAGTTCCTACAATGAGCAGTTCTTC. It is translated as CASSQTSSYNEQFF.